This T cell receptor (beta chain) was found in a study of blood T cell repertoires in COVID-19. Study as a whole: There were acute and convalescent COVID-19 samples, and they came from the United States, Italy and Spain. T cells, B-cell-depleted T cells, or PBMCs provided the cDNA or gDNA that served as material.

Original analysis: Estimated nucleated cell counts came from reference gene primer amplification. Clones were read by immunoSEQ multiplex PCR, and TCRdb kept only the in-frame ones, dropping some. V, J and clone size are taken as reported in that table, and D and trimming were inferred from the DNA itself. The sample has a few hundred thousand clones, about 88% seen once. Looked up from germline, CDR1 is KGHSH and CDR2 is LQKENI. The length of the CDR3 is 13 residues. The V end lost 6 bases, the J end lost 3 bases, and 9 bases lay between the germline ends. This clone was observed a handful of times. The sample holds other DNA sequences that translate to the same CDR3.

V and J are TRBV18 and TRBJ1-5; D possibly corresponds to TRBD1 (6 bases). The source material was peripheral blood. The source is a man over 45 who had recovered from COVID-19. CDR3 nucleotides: TGTGCCAGCTCGCGACAGGACAATCAGCCCCAGCATTTT. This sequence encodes CASSRQDNQPQHF.